This T cell receptor (beta chain) was observed in a study of blood T cell repertoires in COVID-19. Overall study context: Spain, Italy and the United States supplied samples that represented acute and convalescent COVID-19.

TCRdb keeps only in-frame clones here, not all; method: immunoSEQ multiplex PCR. Among approximately 300,000 clones, more than 85% were seen once, and the ten largest hold about 4%. This clone showed up just a few times. This CDR3 spans 13 amino acids. V was clipped by 6 bases and J by 6 bases, with 14 bases between them. Sequences were obtained from PBMCs or T cells enriched from blood (not recorded which). This sequence joins TRBV12-3 or TRBV12-4 and TRBJ1-2, with D perhaps matching TRBD1 (5 bases). This receptor was identified in a woman aged 25 to 45 who had been exposed to COVID-19. CDR3 sequence reads: CASSPGGFNGYTF. As DNA, the CDR3 is TGTGCCAGCAGCCCCGGGGGATTTAATGGCTACACCTTC.